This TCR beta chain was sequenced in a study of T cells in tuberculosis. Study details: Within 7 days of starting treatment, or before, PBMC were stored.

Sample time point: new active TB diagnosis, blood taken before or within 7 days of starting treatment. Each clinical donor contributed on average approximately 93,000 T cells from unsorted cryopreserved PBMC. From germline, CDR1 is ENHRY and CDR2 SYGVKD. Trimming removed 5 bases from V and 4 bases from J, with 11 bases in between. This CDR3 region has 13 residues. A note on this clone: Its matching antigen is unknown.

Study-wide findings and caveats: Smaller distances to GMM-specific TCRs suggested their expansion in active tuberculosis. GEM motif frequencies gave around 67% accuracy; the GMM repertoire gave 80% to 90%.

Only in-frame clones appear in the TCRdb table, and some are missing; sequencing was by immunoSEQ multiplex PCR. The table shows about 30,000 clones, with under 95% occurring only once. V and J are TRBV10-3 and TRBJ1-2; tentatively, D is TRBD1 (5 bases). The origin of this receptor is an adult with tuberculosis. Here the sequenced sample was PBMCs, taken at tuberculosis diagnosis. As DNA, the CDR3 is TGTGCCATCAGTTCCGGGGGGGGCTATGGCTACACCTTC. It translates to CAISSGGGYGYTF.